Shown below are 5 T cell receptor beta chains from a single sample sequenced in a study of cytotoxic CD8 clonotypes in ibrutinib-treated CLL. This table comes from immunoSEQ multiplex PCR, and its TCRdb copy is limited to in-frame clones, with some not included. Here the sample spans about 160,000 clones, approximately 91% being singletons. The sequenced sample was PBMCs, obtained at disease progression, from a patient treated with ibrutinib. The receptors shown here come from a human donor with chronic lymphocytic leukemia.

This clone was counted a single time. The chain couples TRBV7-2 to TRBJ2-7; D is possibly TRBD1 (6 bases). The CDR3 length is 15 residues. Germline V gene sequence: CDR1 SGHTA, CDR2 FQGNSA. V lost 5 bases and J 2 bases, leaving 16 bases between the germline ends. For the CDR3, the DNA is TGTGCCAGCAGCACCTCAGGGGTTGGTCCCTACGAGCAGTACTTC. Protein sequence: CASSTSGVGPYEQYF.

J is TRBJ1-3 and V is TRBV19; no clear D gene. V was shortened by 7 bases and J by 0 bases, with 10 bases between the two germline ends. The length of the CDR3 is 14 residues. The germline V gene encodes CDR1 LNHDA and CDR2 SQIVND (reference sequence). CDR3 sequence: CASNVQSSGNTIYF. DNA of the CDR3: TGTGCCAGTAATGTACAGAGCTCTGGAAACACCATATATTTT.

This clone showed up just a few times. The CDR3 here is CASSQTRSNQPQHF. The CDR3 nucleotides read TGTGCCAGCAGCCAAACACGTAGCAATCAGCCCCAGCATTTT. This chain joins TRBV2 and TRBJ1-5, with unresolved D. The CDR3 extends over 14 amino acids. Germline V gene sequence: CDR1 SNHLY, CDR2 FYNNEI. V gave up 6 bases and J gave up 0 bases, with 9 bases separating them.

The J gene is TRBJ2-3, the V gene TRBV6-6, with D hard to call. The CDR3 is 16 amino acids. Germline lookup yields CDR1 MNHNY and CDR2 SVGAGI (reference sequence). Trimming pared 0 bases from V and 4 bases from J, leaving 14 bases between. CDR3 in amino acids: CASSYSMAEHSDTQYF. The CDR3 nucleotides are TGTGCCAGCAGTTACTCGATGGCAGAGCATTCAGATACGCAGTATTTT.

This chain uses TRBV10-1 with TRBJ2-2, with a weak D call TRBD2 (5 bases). Germline CDR1 reads WNHNN; CDR2 reads SYGVQD (reference sequence). Trimming left V 3 bases short and J 4 bases short, with 12 bases between. The CDR3 extends over 15 amino acids. The CDR3 here is CASSDPGSSTGELFF. In DNA, the CDR3 is TGCGCCAGCAGTGACCCGGGGAGCAGCACCGGGGAGCTGTTTTTT.